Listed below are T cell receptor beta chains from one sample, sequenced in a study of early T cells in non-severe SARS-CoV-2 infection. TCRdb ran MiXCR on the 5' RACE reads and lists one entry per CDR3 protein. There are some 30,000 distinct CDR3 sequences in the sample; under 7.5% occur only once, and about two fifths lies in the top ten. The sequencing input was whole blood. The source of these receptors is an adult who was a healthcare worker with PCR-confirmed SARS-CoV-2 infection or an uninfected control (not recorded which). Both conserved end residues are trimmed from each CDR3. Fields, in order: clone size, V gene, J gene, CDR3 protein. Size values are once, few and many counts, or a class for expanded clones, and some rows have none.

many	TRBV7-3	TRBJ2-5	ASSRSGTSKETQY
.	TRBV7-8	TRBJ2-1	ASSFRNQGPEQF
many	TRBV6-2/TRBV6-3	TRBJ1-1	ASSYSGARYTEAF
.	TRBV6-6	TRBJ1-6	ASRATGERNSPLH
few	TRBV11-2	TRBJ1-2	ASSRDGRYGYT
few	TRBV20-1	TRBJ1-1	SAGDQGGTEAF
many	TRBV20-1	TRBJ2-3	SARRLAA
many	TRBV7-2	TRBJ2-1	ASSLGSGSYNEQF
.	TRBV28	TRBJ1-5	ASSSGDMGNQPQH
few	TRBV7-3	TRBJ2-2	ASSLGDTGELF
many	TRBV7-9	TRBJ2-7	ASSLGQGDEQY
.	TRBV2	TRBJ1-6	ASRRQGTSTLH